The T cell receptor beta chain described here comes from a study of T cell responses to AZD1222 COVID-19 vaccine (dated by TCRdb to the early 2020s). Turning to the overall study: AZD1222 recipients given second doses at about 4 weeks or at about 12 weeks were pooled, since spike-specific TCR depth and breadth were not found to differ between the two schedules. A total of approximately 250 trial participants underwent TCR sequencing, of whom about 200 had received two doses of AZD1222 and around 25 had received two doses of the MenACWY control vaccine. Trial participants were enrolled into age subgroups of 18-55, 56-69 and 70-plus years, which contained around 140, 26 and 57 TCR-sequenced participants, respectively. What the study reported, not specific to this receptor: After two AZD1222 doses, spike-specific TCR breadth and depth were significantly higher than at day 0 and than in MenACWY recipients. Participants were mostly white British and included more females than males, and it was suggested by the authors that clonal diversity may have been underestimated. Only six AZD1222 recipients were SARS-CoV-2 seropositive at baseline, limiting conclusions about previously exposed vaccinees. The 56-69-year group was small, and its depth increase did not reach significance, likely because of low power. The vaccine-associated CD4 TCRs covered the entire spike protein, and the dominant responses fell in regions 160-218 and 743-854. Nearly half of unique spike-specific TCRs reportedly recognized epitopes outside regions mutated in the B.1.351 and B.1.1.7 variants. No day 14 peak-response samples were available, so repertoires were characterized only after the peak T cell response.

To note about this clone: Its cognate antigen has yet to be identified. Base qualities are missing; no much larger clone stands one base away. This specimen includes other DNA sequences encoding the same CDR3.

The CDR3 regions of human TCRbeta chains were analyzed by immunosequencing. Turning to the authors' computational methods: Repertoire TCRs were checked for matches against a reference library of SARS-CoV-2-specific TCRs that had been generated using the MIRA antigen-specificity platform. Breadth was defined as the fraction of unique TCRs that were SARS-CoV-2-associated, and depth was defined as the fraction of total T cells that were SARS-CoV-2-associated. Using the MIRA data, every spike-specific TCR was mapped to the spike region that the TCR reacted to and assigned to either a CD4 or a CD8 class. Log10-transformed breadth and depth values were compared by one-way ANOVA with Sidak's multiple comparisons tests. This immuneACCESS table, as held by TCRdb, lists in-frame sequences with V and J called but not all clones. Of the missing ones, under half trace to an unresolved V gene in checked studies; the others have no known cause. From that table come the V and J calls and clone size; the DNA was used to work out D and trimming. The sample table holds 130,000 to 150,000 clones, of which around 90% were seen once. In total, the top ten clones hold roughly 5% of the sample.

The sample's time point, from its label and the paper: baseline before first vaccination. Samples from vaccinated people were obtained from the UK trials COV001 and COV002, which included a single-blind randomized controlled phase 2/3 trial of AZD1222 (ChAdOx1 nCoV-19) in healthy adults. Trial participant PBMC samples were collected at day 0 and day 28 after the second dose for TCRbeta chain sequencing. This TCR came from an adult in good health. Sequences were derived from peripheral blood, sampled on day 0 of AZD1222 vaccination.

The CDR3 reads CASSFSGLYNEQFF. The DNA is as follows: TGTGCCAGCAGTTTTAGCGGGTTGTACAATGAGCAGTTCTTC. The chain joins TRBV6-2 or TRBV6-3 to TRBJ2-1; 7 bases in the middle match TRBD2. The junction shows trimming of 4 bases on V and 4 bases on J, and the gene matches do not reach 4 bases of it. According to the germline V gene, CDR1 reads MNHEY and CDR2 reads SVGEGT. Counted from cysteine to phenylalanine, this CDR3 has 14 amino acids. Only the CDR3 region is kept as DNA, spanning 42 bases read in frame from base 1.